This TCR beta chain was sequenced in a study of blood T cells in healthy people across ages. Study-wide results and limits: Fewer expanded clones and more diversity marked long-lived versus aged donors. Leaving the PBMCs unsorted stopped any conclusive comparison of naive versus antigen-experienced cells.

Sample-barcoded 5' priming and a J-beta primer mix drove a second PCR of roughly 7 to 11 cycles. MiXCR was run by TCRdb on the 5' RACE reads, yielding one entry per CDR3 protein. The sample gives about 1.5 million distinct CDR3 sequences, approximately 43% of which show up once; about 4.1% is in the top ten. Per the germline V gene, CDR1 is WNHNN and CDR2 is SYGVQD (reference sequence). This CDR3 is 14 amino acids long. V was trimmed by 4 bases and J by 2 bases, leaving 6 bases between them. Collection of ten milliliters of peripheral blood was performed for each donor. This clonotype was detected ten times or more. Its antigen remains unidentified.

The sample taken for sequencing was blood. This clonotype was obtained from a woman under 30 in good health. The chain uses TRBV10-1 and TRBJ1-6; the D is unclear. The CDR3 protein is CASSGDTYNSPLHF. The CDR3, as DNA: TGCGCCAGCAGTGGAGACACCTATAATTCACCCCTCCACTTT.